The 14 T cell receptor beta chains reported below all come from one sample, sequenced in a study of PD-1 blockade in classical Hodgkin lymphoma. The repertoire was sequenced with immunoSEQ multiplex PCR; TCRdb's copy has only in-frame clones and lacks some. The sample contains roughly 140,000 clones, less than 80% of which appear only once. Each patient experienced a relapse that followed autologous stem cell transplantation, and brentuximab vedotin exposure varied. The material was peripheral blood mononuclear cells (PBMCs), obtained before the second cycle of nivolumab. These receptor sequences come from a human donor with classical Hodgkin lymphoma.

This clone is a singleton in its sample. This sequence joins TRBV18 and TRBJ2-5; perhaps TRBD1 as D (6 bases). The CDR3 has 16 amino acids. V gave up 3 bases and J gave up 1 base, with 15 bases separating them. Germline lookup yields CDR1 KGHSH and CDR2 LQKENI. CDR3 DNA: TGTGCCAGCTCACCCCGACCGACAGGCATCCAAGAGACCCAGTACTTC. Its translation: CASSPRPTGIQETQYF.

The chain links TRBV27 to TRBJ2-6, with 10 bases identical to TRBD1. J lost 4 bases, V lost 5 bases, and 5 bases had no gene match. The CDR3 has 16 amino acids. The germline gives CDR1 MNHEY, CDR2 SMNVEV (reference sequence). CDR3 in DNA: TGTGCCAGCAGTGCCGGGACAGGGGCCGGGGCCAACGTCCTGACTTTC. Its protein product is CASSAGTGAGANVLTF.

The V call is TRBV19, the J call TRBJ1-2; D unresolved. The CDR3 sequence is 13 residues long. V shed 9 bases and J shed 0 bases, with 11 bases lying between them. Per the germline V gene, CDR1 is LNHDA and CDR2 is SQIVND (reference sequence). The chain's CDR3 is CASQVSANYGYTF. The CDR3 bases are TGTGCCAGCCAGGTTTCGGCTAACTATGGCTACACCTTC.

This chain links TRBV6-5 with TRBJ2-1; 7 bases are a match to TRBD2. The V gene's germline CDR1 is MNHEY and CDR2 SVGAGI. The CDR3 has 11 amino acids. Trimming took 6 bases from V and 9 from J; bases not matched to a gene: 2. CDR3 sequence (DNA): TGTGCCAGCAGACGGACTAGTGAGCAGTTCTTC. Amino acid sequence: CASRRTSEQFF.

The V call is TRBV28, the J call TRBJ2-5; the D gene could be TRBD1 or TRBD2 (5 bases each). There are 14 residues in the CDR3. CDR1 MDHEN and CDR2 SYDVKM come from the germline V gene. V was pared by 5 bases and J by 5 bases, with 15 bases between. The CDR3 reads CASSRGTGWETQYF. DNA for the CDR3: TGTGCCAGCAGTCGAGGGACGGGCTGGGAGACCCAGTACTTC.

This rearrangement joins TRBV7-3 to TRBJ1-2, with 8 bases identical to TRBD1. Germline V gene lookup returns CDR1 SGHTA and CDR2 FQGTGA. The CDR3 is 15 residues long. V shed 4 bases and J 5 bases; nucleotides not matched to a gene: 9. The CDR3 sequence is CASSSSGTGSYGYTF. CDR3 bases: TGTGCCAGCAGCTCATCCGGGACAGGTTCTTATGGCTACACCTTC.

This chain joins TRBV7-9 and TRBJ2-2; 8 bases map to TRBD1. Germline loops: CDR1 SEHNR, CDR2 FQNEAQ (reference sequence). The CDR3 has 16 amino acids. V shed 6 bases and J 7 bases; nucleotides not matched to a gene: 13. CDR3 protein: CASSSTRGQGFGELFF. CDR3 DNA: TGTGCCAGCAGTTCTACCAGGGGGCAAGGATTCGGGGAGCTGTTTTTT.

This clone has ten or more counts. The J gene is TRBJ2-7, the V gene TRBV7-2, with D unresolved. Trimming pared 1 base from V and 6 bases from J, leaving 10 bases between. In germline, CDR1 is SGHTA, CDR2 FQGNSA. CDR3 length: 13 amino acids. The CDR3 loop reads CASSLETAGEQYF. The CDR3 DNA follows: TGTGCCAGCAGCTTAGAAACCGCTGGCGAGCAGTACTTC. Supplemented by reference TRBV7-2 and TRBJ2-7, the full variable domain reads GAGVSQSPSNKVTEKGKDVELRCDPISGHTALYWYRQSLGQGLEFLIYFQGNSAPDKSGLPSDRFSAERTGGSVSTLTIQRTQQEDSAVYLCASSLETAGEQYFGPGTRLTVT.

The chain combines TRBV7-4 with TRBJ2-3, with 8 bases aligning to TRBD1. Trimming at V came to 1 base and at J to 2 bases, leaving 8 bases not matched to a gene. Germline-derived CDR1 and CDR2 are SGHVT and SQSDAQ. The CDR3 is made up of 17 amino acids. CDR3 in DNA: TGTGCCAGCAGCTTAGGCCTCCGGGACAGGAACACAGATACGCAGTATTTT. Its translation: CASSLGLRDRNTDTQYF.

J is TRBJ2-3 and V is TRBV5-1; TRBD2 might be the D (5 bases). The CDR3 runs to 15 residues. The V end was cut by 2 bases, the J end by 6 bases, with 16 bases between. CDR1 SGHRS and CDR2 YFSETQ come from the germline V gene. This CDR3 reads CASSLLTPSYDTQYF. For the CDR3, the DNA is TGCGCCAGCAGCTTACTAACCCCTAGCTATGATACGCAGTATTTT.

The V gene is TRBV10-3, the J gene TRBJ2-3, with D possibly matching TRBD2 (5 bases). Trimming removed 0 bases at V and 4 bases at J, with 8 bases between. Germline-derived CDR1 and CDR2 are ENHRY and SYGVKD. CDR3 length: 14 amino acids. CDR3 coding DNA: TGTGCCATCAGTGAGTCTGAGGGTGCAGATACGCAGTATTTT. Translated, it gives CAISESEGADTQYF.

A few counts support this clone. V and J are TRBV19 and TRBJ2-1, with D perhaps being TRBD1 or TRBD2 (6 bases each). This CDR3 is 15 amino acids long. The V and J ends lost 3 bases and 2 bases respectively, with 11 bases between them. Germline V lookup: CDR1 LNHDA, CDR2 SQIVND (reference sequence). The CDR3 protein is CASSIWGAAYNEQFF. As DNA, the CDR3 is TGTGCCAGTAGTATCTGGGGGGCTGCCTACAATGAGCAGTTCTTC.

The chain employs TRBV6-6 and TRBJ1-1, with 10 positions matching TRBD1. Looked up from germline, CDR1 is MNHNY and CDR2 is SVGAGI (reference sequence). The CDR3 covers 15 residues. V was pared by 6 bases and J by 5 bases, with 9 bases of the junction left unmatched. Written as DNA, the CDR3 is TGTGCCAGCAGGTACGAGACAGGGGGCTCAACTGAAGCTTTCTTT. It encodes CASRYETGGSTEAFF.

V usage is TRBV6-1 and J usage is TRBJ1-4; the D gene is possibly TRBD1 (5 bases). CDR3 size: 15 residues. Looked up from germline, CDR1 is MNHNS and CDR2 is SASEGT. The V end lost 4 bases, the J end lost 10 bases, and 19 bases lay between the germline ends. The CDR3 DNA follows: TGTGCCAGCAGTGGTAACTGGGGGGGAGTGGGAAAACTGTTTTTT. Translating it yields CASSGNWGGVGKLFF.